The rows below give T cell receptor beta chains drawn from one sample of a study of cytomegalovirus exposure and HLA in healthy donors. TCRdb's table, derived via immunoSEQ multiplex PCR, lists solely in-frame clones and lacks some. The sample includes more than 120,000 clones, roughly 86% of them seen just once. Sequencing used PBMCs. Receptors originate from a man between 18 and 35 years old in good health and CMV-seropositive. Both conserved end residues are trimmed from each CDR3.

V: TRBV6-1
J: TRBJ1-1
CDR3: ASRDGQQNTEAF

V: TRBV9
J: TRBJ2-1
CDR3: ASSVGRDRGQNEQF

V: TRBV6-5
J: TRBJ2-7
CDR3: ASSYTDRGYEQY

V: TRBV6-5
J: TRBJ1-1
CDR3: ASSKQGLTEAF

V: TRBV5-1
J: TRBJ1-6
CDR3: ASSFGGPDNSPLH

V: TRBV18
J: TRBJ2-2
CDR3: ASSLTDRANTGELF

V: TRBV5-1
J: TRBJ1-3
CDR3: ASSEQPSGNTIY

V: TRBV5-1
J: TRBJ2-5
CDR3: ASSLGSGGTTQETQY

V: TRBV6-1
J: TRBJ1-1
CDR3: ASTGRAEAF

V: TRBV19
J: TRBJ1-1
CDR3: ASNSQGSLNTEAF

V: TRBV6-5
J: TRBJ1-1
CDR3: ASSYTRDTEAF

V: TRBV6-5
J: TRBJ2-1
CDR3: ASRPTGDFHEQF

V: TRBV19
J: TRBJ2-5
CDR3: ASSNVFVKETQY

V: TRBV14
J: TRBJ2-4
CDR3: ASSQDGPPGY

V: TRBV4-1
J: TRBJ2-1
CDR3: ASSQDRAVANEQF

V: TRBV5-1
J: TRBJ2-5
CDR3: ASSPGGPETQY

V: TRBV5-1
J: TRBJ2-1
CDR3: ASSADRGEYNEQF

V: TRBV13
J: TRBJ1-1
CDR3: ASAKWGENTEAF

V: TRBV29-1
J: TRBJ1-1
CDR3: SVEKTGNTEAF

V: TRBV2
J: TRBJ2-7
CDR3: ASSEAWTGVLKEQY

V: TRBV29-1
J: TRBJ2-1
CDR3: SVVPGDNEQF

V: TRBV2
J: TRBJ1-1
CDR3: ASRKKEGNSQAF

V: TRBV5-6
J: TRBJ2-2
CDR3: ASSWTSGGISNTGELF

V: TRBV4-1
J: TRBJ1-3
CDR3: ASSWGTETEENTIY

V: TRBV28
J: TRBJ2-2
CDR3: ATNLAALHSNTGELF